The TCR beta chain under discussion was sequenced for a study of spatial heterogeneity in lung cancer. This clonotype has more than one count but fewer than ten. The presence of a unique molecular identifier marked each TCR cDNA molecule. In TCRdb, the 5' RACE reads were re-called with MiXCR into one record per CDR3 protein. The sample carries approximately 40,000 distinct CDR3 sequences, approximately 6.8% recorded once. Germline CDR1 is MNHNS and CDR2 is SASEGT. The V and J ends lost 0 bases and 5 bases respectively, with 13 bases between them. This CDR3 is built from 15 residues. Time point noted: sample taken at primary tumor resection. Whole RNA, which was extracted from tumor, nontumor lung tissue or frozen PBMC, was sequenced without any cell sorting. The donors comprised roughly 71 untreated early-stage non-small cell lung cancer patients.

The sample consisted of PBMCs, taken at surgery. This chain connects TRBV6-1 to TRBJ1-2, with a weak D call TRBD1 (5 bases). This receptor was taken from a female donor with early-stage non-small cell lung cancer. CDR3 residues: CASSEAQAGKYGYTF. CDR3 DNA: TGTGCCAGCAGTGAAGCCCAAGCAGGGAAGTATGGCTACACCTTC.